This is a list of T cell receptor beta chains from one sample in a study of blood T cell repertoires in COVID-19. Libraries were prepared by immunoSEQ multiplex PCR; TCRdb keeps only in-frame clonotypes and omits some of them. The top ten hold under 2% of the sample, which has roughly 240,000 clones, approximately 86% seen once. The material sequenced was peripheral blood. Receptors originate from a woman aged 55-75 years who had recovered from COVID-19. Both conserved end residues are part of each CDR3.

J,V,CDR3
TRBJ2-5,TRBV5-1,CASSPTYTGETQYF
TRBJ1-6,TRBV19,CASQTIQGSPLHF
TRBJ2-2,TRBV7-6,CASSSPTGKASGELFF
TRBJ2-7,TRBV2,CASSDLVGGGEQYF
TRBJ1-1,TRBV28,CASSLGRLYTEAFF
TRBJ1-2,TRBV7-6,CASSRDQGQGVAWGYTF
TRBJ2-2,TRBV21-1,CASSATGGDTGELFF
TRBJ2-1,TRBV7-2,CASSPSGGFDEQFF
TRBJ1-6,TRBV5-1,CASSLDGGIYNSPLHF
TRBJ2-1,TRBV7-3,CASSLTGTQNEQFF
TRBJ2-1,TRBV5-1,CASSFSGVTYNEQFF
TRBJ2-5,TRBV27,CASSLFSGGSLETQYF
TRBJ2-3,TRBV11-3,CASSRQGRADTQYF
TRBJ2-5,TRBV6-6,CASGLRYQETQYF
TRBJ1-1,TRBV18,CASSPSGTGDTEAFF
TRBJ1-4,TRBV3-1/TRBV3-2,CASSQDSGELEKLFF
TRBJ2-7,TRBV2,CASSRPGSYEQYF
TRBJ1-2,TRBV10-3,CAVQTSSSYGYTF
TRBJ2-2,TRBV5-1,CASMGVTGTGHTGELFF
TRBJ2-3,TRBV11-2,CASSSGGGRSTDTQYF